This record covers a single T cell receptor beta chain. The antigen it recognizes is unknown. No qualities accompany the bases; no much larger clone lies one base away. The method behind the library was PCR. DNA from cultured CD4+ T cells underwent TCR sequencing with the Oncomine TCR Beta short-read assay at the Johns Hopkins FTIC core. Genomic DNA was extracted from the cultured CD4+ T cells with the QIAamp micro DNA kit. Oncomine TCR Beta libraries from cultured CD4+ T cells were pooled using unique dual indexes and sequenced on an Illumina iSeq 100. As for the original processing: Non-productive sequences were filtered out, and CDR3s that did not start with C, did not end with F or W, or were shorter than 7 amino acids were discarded. The MANAFEST web application identified antigen-specific clonotypes by comparing peptide-stimulated wells against reference wells and other culture wells. An FDR below 0.05, an odds ratio above 5, and a productive frequency above 0.1% in at least two of three replicate wells were required for clones to be considered positive. A clonotype counted as cross-reactive if it showed significant expansion both in the SARS-CoV-2 spike wells and in at least one common cold coronavirus spike condition. CDR3 homology was assessed with Levenshtein distances (stringdist) and unrooted phylogenetic trees (ape) in R version 3.6.1. In-frame beta chains were kept once TCRdb had trimmed the public reads at Q25 with fastp and called clones with MiXCR. Records with the same CDR3 protein are collapsed into one entry carrying the most frequent genes and DNA. The V and J calls come from TCRdb's annotation, not from the publication. The sample table contains 10,000 to 15,000 distinct CDR3 sequences; only one count was recorded for around 42% of them. About a fifth of the sample rests with the top ten.

These data are taken from a study of vaccination and CD4 T cells after COVID-19 (dated by TCRdb to 2021 to 2024). Regarding the complete study: SARS-CoV-2 positivity had been established in the convalescent patients by nasal swab PCR, and mild disease was recorded in roughly 9 of these patients and severe disease in one. In the convalescent cohort there were six males and four females, among whom were two Hispanic individuals, seven Caucasians, two Asians and one multiracial person. Two doses of either the Pfizer-BioNTech BNT162b2 vaccine (n=8) or the Moderna mRNA-1273 vaccine (n=2) were administered to participants. Post-COVID blood samples from convalescent patients were collected a median of approximately 100 days after diagnosis, with a range of 35 to 161 days. Post-vaccine blood samples were collected a median of around 70 days after the second vaccine dose, ranging from roughly 12 to 250 days. The cultures were stimulated with overlapping spike peptide pools from SARS-CoV-2 and from the common cold coronaviruses HCoV-NL63, HCoV-OC43 and HCoV-229E. As controls, cultures received a CEFX viral epitope pool (the positive control), an HIV-1 Nef peptide pool (the negative control), or no peptide at all. In about 11 COVID-19 convalescent patients and a few infection-naive healthy vaccine recipients, the spike-specific CD4+ TCR repertoire before mRNA vaccination was compared with the repertoire after mRNA vaccination.

What the research found in general, with its limitations: Of the vaccine-specific clones in convalescent patients, 304 of 307, or nearly all, reacted only to SARS-CoV-2 spike and did not cross-react with common cold coronaviruses. The number of convalescent patients in the study was relatively small, and the study did not examine early timepoints following natural infection. An increase in the median number of SARS-CoV-2-reactive clonotypes from around 20 after infection to roughly 38 after vaccination was observed, but the change was not found to be significant. In convalescent patients, a median around 86% of post-vaccine SARS-CoV-2-reactive clones were detected only after vaccination, and vaccine-specific priming was suggested by this finding.

Per the germline V gene (reference sequence), SGHNT is the CDR1 and YYREEE is the CDR2. Trimming removed 4 bases from V and 4 bases from J, leaving 14 bases between the germline ends. From the cysteine up to the phenylalanine, the CDR3 has a length of 14 residues. Only the CDR3 part of the read is kept: 42 bases, read in frame from the first base. Reading the label with the study, this specimen's treatment or condition is: roughly ten-day PBMC culture with coronavirus spike peptide pools or control peptides (ViraFEST assay). To expand antigen-specific T cells with peptide pools and then pick out the expanded clonotypes through TCR sequencing, the study relied on the ViraFEST assay. Positive SARS-CoV-2 PCR tests in the convalescent patients dated from March to December 2020, before Alpha, Beta and Delta variants emerged in the United States. Under 2.5 million PBMCs per well were cultured in IMDM with roughly 5% human AB serum and around 10 IU/ml IL-2, plus 10 ug/ml peptide pools. Half of the culture medium was replaced with fresh IL-2-containing medium on days 3 and 7. After around 11 days of culture, CD4+ T cells were isolated by negative selection using the EasySep CD4+ T cell isolation kit. Ficoll-Paque Plus gradient centrifugation was used to isolate PBMCs from whole blood, and the isolated PBMCs were then either used fresh or cryopreserved at -140C. Triplicate wells were generally used for each culture condition.

The sequence was collected from a human donor who had recovered from COVID-19. The V and J segments used are TRBV5-4 and TRBJ1-1, with a tentative D gene TRBD1 over 5 matching bases. The sequencing here drew on CD4+ T cells from blood, cultured in vitro, taken before SARS-CoV-2 vaccination. The DNA sequence reads TGTGCCAGCAGCCCTGGCGGGGCCCCCACTGAAGCTTTCTTT. It specifies CASSPGGAPTEAFF.